The rows below give T cell receptor beta chains drawn from one sample of a study of T cells in Graves' hyperthyroidism and ophthalmopathy. TCRdb re-called the multiplex PCR reads through MiXCR, storing one row per CDR3 protein. This table has about 640,000 distinct CDR3 sequences, roughly 15% appearing once. Sequences were obtained from blood. All receptors derive from a woman aged 45-60 years with Graves' ophthalmopathy. Each CDR3 is given with its conserved first and last residue. The D gene is left open where the match is weak. Not every row has a clone size; where given, it reads once, few, many or a size class.

15	TRBD1	TRBV11-2	-	TRBJ1-1	CASSHPDRDDTEAFF	TGTGCCAGCAGCCACCCGGACAGGGACGACACTGAAGCTTTCTTT
14	-	TRBV28	many	TRBJ1-2	CASSLEGSYYGYTF	TGTGCCAGCAGTTTAGAGGGGTCGTACTATGGCTACACCTTC
16	TRBD2	TRBV25-1	few	TRBJ2-2	CASSPGGALRAGELFF	TGTGCCAGCAGCCCGGGGGGAGCTCTACGGGCCGGGGAGCTGTTTTTT
15	TRBD1	TRBV30	few	TRBJ1-2	CAWSDRDRLIYGYTF	TGTGCCTGGAGTGACAGGGACAGGCTCATCTATGGCTACACCTTC
20	TRBD2	TRBV14	-	TRBJ2-1	CASSQDKVGTSGRRGNEQFF	TGTGCCAGCAGCCAAGATAAGGTTGGGACTAGCGGGAGGCGAGGCAATGAGCAGTTCTTC
14	-	TRBV4-3	few	TRBJ2-2	CASSRSSRAGELFF	TGCGCCAGCAGCCGGAGTTCGAGGGCCGGGGAGCTGTTTTTT
15	-	TRBV7-8	many	TRBJ2-7	CATRVGGVNSYEQYF	TGTGCCACCCGGGTGGGGGGAGTAAACTCCTACGAGCAGTACTTC
18	-	TRBV28	many	TRBJ1-2	CASRLSPTAGRSYYGYTF	TGTGCCAGCAGACTTTCCCCCACCGCGGGAAGATCTTACTATGGCTACACCTTC
14	TRBD1	TRBV18	many	TRBJ1-4	CASSPTGANEKLFF	TGTGCCAGCTCACCGACAGGGGCTAATGAAAAACTGTTTTTT
14	-	TRBV5-6	many	TRBJ2-7	CASSLIDRSYEQYF	TGTGCCAGCAGCTTGATTGACCGGTCCTACGAGCAGTACTTC
17	-	TRBV28	many	TRBJ2-1	CASSLSPGHDSYNEQFF	TGTGCCAGCAGTTTATCACCGGGGCACGACTCCTACAATGAGCAGTTCTTC
15	-	TRBV5-1	few	TRBJ2-7	CASSSQTSSTYEQYF	TGCGCCAGCAGCTCGCAGACTAGTTCCACCTACGAGCAGTACTTC
14	-	TRBV6-2/TRBV6-3	few	TRBJ2-4	CASRGQETKNIQYF	TGTGCCAGCAGGGGCCAAGAGACCAAAAACATTCAGTACTTC
15	TRBD1	TRBV4-2	many	TRBJ1-2	CASSQSDRDRAFYTF	TGTGCCAGCAGCCAATCGGACCGGGACAGGGCCTTCTACACCTTC
14	-	TRBV20-1	many	TRBJ2-2	CSASGGADTGELFF	TGCAGTGCTAGTGGAGGGGCGGACACCGGGGAGCTGTTTTTT
16	-	TRBV6-5	many	TRBJ2-4	CASSYSSGERENIQYF	TGTGCCAGCAGTTACTCATCAGGGGAGAGGGAAAACATTCAGTACTTC
17	-	TRBV20-1	few	TRBJ1-1	CSARDSRSSWSNTEAFF	TGCAGTGCTAGAGATAGTCGTTCGAGCTGGTCGAACACTGAAGCTTTCTTT
15	TRBD2	TRBV7-3	many	TRBJ2-1	CASSLAGGPTDEQFF	TGTGCCAGCAGCTTAGCGGGAGGGCCGACGGATGAGCAGTTCTTC
15	TRBD1	TRBV12-3/TRBV12-4	many	TRBJ1-1	CASSPGDSENTEAFF	TGTGCCAGCAGTCCTGGGGACAGCGAGAACACTGAAGCTTTCTTT